This is a list of T cell receptor beta chains from one sample in a study of regulatory T cells in long-lasting Graves disease. MiXCR was run by TCRdb on the multiplex PCR reads, yielding one entry per CDR3 protein. This table holds fewer than 550,000 distinct CDR3 sequences, roughly 17% found once. These data were likewise used in another study, on T cells in Graves' hyperthyroidism and ophthalmopathy.

The starting material was peripheral blood mononuclear cells (PBMCs), obtained at new diagnosis, from a patient treated with antithyroid drugs. The source is a woman in her late teens or twenties with Graves disease. The CDR3 runs from the conserved cysteine through the conserved F or W. D genes are given only for firm matches. Rows may omit the clone size; those that give it use once, few, many or a size class.

>TRBJ2-3|-|TRBV12-3/TRBV12-4|14|-
CASSIDPSQGTQYF
TGTGCCAGCAGTATCGACCCCTCTCAGGGGACGCAGTATTTT
>TRBJ2-1|TRBD2|TRBV6-1|16|-
CTSSDSPGLDGNEQFF
TGTACCAGCAGTGATTCCCCCGGACTAGATGGCAATGAGCAGTTCTTC
>TRBJ1-5|TRBD1|TRBV20-1|14|-
CSASRGQFNQPQHF
TGCAGTGCTAGTCGGGGACAGTTTAATCAGCCCCAGCATTTT
>TRBJ1-6|TRBD1|TRBV2|15|-
CASRKVGQGNSPLHF
TGTGCCAGCCGGAAGGTCGGACAGGGAAATTCACCCCTCCACTTT
>TRBJ2-1|TRBD1|TRBV7-3|14|many
CASSRTGQNNEQFF
TGTGCCAGCAGCCGGACAGGGCAGAACAATGAGCAGTTCTTC
>TRBJ2-1|TRBD2|TRBV7-3|18|many
CASSLSPGSGRFYNEQFF
TGTGCCAGCAGCTTATCACCTGGTAGCGGGAGATTCTACAATGAGCAGTTCTTC
>TRBJ2-1|-|TRBV5-1|16|-
CASSRMRGGGYNEQFF
TGCGCCAGCAGCCGCATGAGGGGGGGCGGGTACAATGAGCAGTTCTTC
>TRBJ2-7|-|TRBV7-9|15|-
CASSADRDFPYEQYF
TGTGCCAGCAGCGCGGACCGGGACTTTCCCTACGAGCAGTACTTC
>TRBJ2-6|TRBD1|TRBV20-1|16|few
CSARGQGGPGANVLTF
TGCAGTGCTAGGGGACAGGGGGGTCCTGGGGCCAACGTCCTGACTTTC
>TRBJ2-3|-|TRBV28|13|many
CASSLPSVDTQYF
TGTGCCAGCAGTTTACCCTCCGTAGATACGCAGTATTTT
>TRBJ2-1|-|TRBV10-3|14|many
CAISEVSSYNEQFF
TGTGCCATCAGTGAGGTGAGCTCCTACAATGAGCAGTTCTTC
>TRBJ2-7|-|TRBV6-1|13|few
CASSPGFAYEQYF
TGTGCCAGCAGCCCCGGGTTCGCCTACGAGCAGTACTTC
>TRBJ1-2|-|TRBV5-1|14|-
CASSPQASNYGYTF
TGCGCCAGCAGCCCCCAGGCATCTAACTATGGCTACACCTTC
>TRBJ2-2|TRBD2|TRBV2|18|few
CASSFPSSGGKDTGELFF
TGTGCCAGCAGTTTCCCCTCTAGCGGTGGTAAGGACACCGGGGAGCTGTTTTTT
>TRBJ1-2|-|TRBV12-3/TRBV12-4|14|-
CVSRRTTGMLGYTF
TGTGTCAGCAGGCGCACTACAGGGATGCTTGGCTACACCTTC
>TRBJ1-1|TRBD1|TRBV28|13|many
CASSLQGVTEAFF
TGTGCCAGCAGTTTACAGGGGGTCACTGAAGCTTTCTTT
>TRBJ1-2|-|TRBV6-5|14|many
CASSYSNRAYGYTF
TGTGCCAGCAGTTACTCGAACAGGGCCTACGGCTACACCTTC
>TRBJ2-1|-|TRBV29-1|12|many
CSVEPGGNEQFF
TGCAGCGTTGAACCAGGGGGGAATGAGCAGTTCTTC
>TRBJ2-1|-|TRBV20-1|12|many
CSARWRQREQFF
TGCAGTGCCAGATGGCGCCAAAGGGAGCAGTTCTTC
>TRBJ2-1|-|TRBV14|13|-
CASSQESYREQFF
TGTGCCAGCAGCCAAGAATCTTACCGTGAGCAGTTCTTC
>TRBJ2-1|-|TRBV7-2|11|few
CASSDFSEQFF
TGTGCCAGCAGCGACTTTAGCGAGCAGTTCTTC
>TRBJ2-3|TRBD2|TRBV27|16|-
CASSRRTSGRVDTQYF
TGTGCCAGCAGTCGAAGGACTAGCGGGAGAGTAGATACGCAGTATTTT
>TRBJ2-2|-|TRBV19|17|-
CASSIGGQGWGTGELFF
TGTGCCAGTAGTATCGGAGGGCAGGGTTGGGGGACCGGGGAGCTGTTTTTT
>TRBJ2-7|TRBD2|TRBV6-5|21|many
CASSYSTGTSGRPDSSYEQYF
TGTGCCAGCAGTTACTCAACGGGGACTAGCGGGAGGCCGGATAGCTCCTACGAGCAGTACTTC
>TRBJ2-2|-|TRBV7-2|16|many
CASSPLSWRNTGELFF
TGTGCCAGCAGCCCCTTGTCCTGGCGGAACACCGGGGAGCTGTTTTTT
>TRBJ2-3|TRBD2|TRBV5-4|16|few
CASSSESGIFTDTQYF
TGTGCCAGCAGCTCAGAAAGCGGGATCTTCACAGATACGCAGTATTTT
>TRBJ2-5|TRBD1|TRBV5-1|14|many
CASRQGQRKETQYF
TGCGCCAGCAGACAGGGACAGCGGAAAGAGACCCAGTACTTC
>TRBJ2-2|TRBD1|TRBV2|14|many
CASSFNRGSGELFF
TGTGCCAGCAGTTTCAACAGGGGCTCCGGGGAGCTGTTTTTT
>TRBJ2-1|TRBD2|TRBV15|13|many
CATSREGTSTLVF
TGTGCCACCAGCAGAGAAGGGACTAGCACTTTGGTCTTC
>TRBJ1-2|-|TRBV4-1|17|many
CASSQGRARGVRGGYTF
TGCGCCAGCAGCCAAGGCCGTGCTCGGGGGGTCAGAGGTGGCTACACCTTC
>TRBJ1-1|-|TRBV20-1|15|-
CSARGQSGVNTEAFF
TGCAGTGCTAGAGGACAGTCAGGGGTGAACACTGAAGCTTTCTTT
>TRBJ2-1|TRBD2|TRBV5-1|15|few
CASSPPGLANNEQFF
TGCGCCAGCAGCCCGCCGGGACTAGCGAACAATGAGCAGTTCTTC
>TRBJ1-6|-|TRBV7-6|13|few
CASSRTIGSPLHF
TGTGCCAGCAGCAGGACAATAGGATCACCCCTCCACTTT
>TRBJ1-1|-|TRBV18|12|many
CASSPLDTEAFF
TGTGCCAGCTCACCTTTAGACACTGAAGCTTTCTTT
>TRBJ2-7|-|TRBV6-2/TRBV6-3|14|-
CASSEFMDNYEQYF
TGTGCCAGCAGTGAATTTATGGACAACTACGAGCAGTACTTC
>TRBJ1-5|TRBD1|TRBV27|15|few
CASRQLQGSNQPQHF
TGTGCCAGCAGGCAGCTACAGGGGTCCAATCAGCCCCAGCATTTT
>TRBJ2-3|TRBD2|TRBV20-1|16|-
CSAEPGLADRWDTQYF
TGCAGTGCTGAACCGGGACTAGCGGACCGCTGGGATACGCAGTATTTT
>TRBJ1-5|TRBD1|TRBV18|12|-
CASSSGGEPQHF
TGTGCCAGCTCTTCAGGGGGGGAGCCCCAGCATTTT
>TRBJ1-1|-|TRBV12-3/TRBV12-4|15|many
CASSRHQGQGTEAFF
TGTGCCAGCAGTAGACATCAGGGCCAGGGCACTGAAGCTTTCTTT
>TRBJ2-5|TRBD2|TRBV20-1|15|many
CSARGLAGLGETQYF
TGCAGTGCTAGAGGGCTAGCGGGCTTGGGCGAGACCCAGTACTTC
>TRBJ2-3|-|TRBV12-3/TRBV12-4|12|many
CASSLMEDTQYF
TGTGCCAGCAGTTTAATGGAAGATACGCAGTATTTT
>TRBJ2-1|TRBD2|TRBV27|14|-
CASSPREGGYEQFF
TGTGCCAGCAGTCCCCGGGAGGGCGGCTATGAGCAGTTCTTC
>TRBJ2-3|-|TRBV7-6|15|many
CASSNLMVSTDTQYF
TGTGCCAGCAGTAACCTCATGGTTAGCACAGATACGCAGTATTTT
>TRBJ2-2|-|TRBV7-2|13|few
CASSSTGNGELFF
TGTGCCAGCAGCTCCACGGGGAACGGGGAGCTGTTTTTT
>TRBJ2-5|-|TRBV27|14|few
CASSREAFRETQYF
TGTGCCAGCAGCCGGGAAGCCTTCAGGGAGACCCAGTACTTC
>TRBJ1-3|-|TRBV19|15|-
CASSLGGTSGNTIYF
TGTGCCAGTAGCCTAGGGGGTACGTCTGGAAACACCATATATTTT
>TRBJ1-1|TRBD1|TRBV28|18|many
CASNLGGWTGVLNTEAFF
TGTGCCAGCAACCTAGGAGGGTGGACAGGGGTATTGAACACTGAAGCTTTCTTT
>TRBJ2-7|TRBD2|TRBV6-1|17|-
CASKYGRGAGKSYEQYF
TGTGCCAGCAAATATGGGAGGGGAGCTGGGAAGTCCTACGAGCAGTACTTC
>TRBJ2-3|TRBD2|TRBV5-1|16|-
CASSIGLAGVADTQYF
TGCGCCAGCAGCATAGGACTAGCGGGAGTTGCAGATACGCAGTATTTT
>TRBJ2-5|TRBD1|TRBV12-3/TRBV12-4|14|many
CASSIQGIQETQYF
TGTGCCAGCAGCATACAGGGGATCCAAGAGACCCAGTACTTC
>TRBJ2-2|-|TRBV7-2|14|-
CASRLFSWGGELFF
TGTGCCAGCAGACTCTTTTCCTGGGGCGGTGAGCTGTTTTTT
>TRBJ2-3|-|TRBV20-1|15|many
CSARATSRWTDTQYF
TGCAGTGCTAGGGCGACTAGTCGGTGGACAGATACGCAGTATTTT
>TRBJ2-1|TRBD1|TRBV7-9|13|few
CASSLAPGQVAFF
TGTGCCAGCAGCTTAGCCCCAGGACAGGTTGCGTTCTTC
>TRBJ2-1|-|TRBV9|14|-
CASSVGGGSNEQFF
TGTGCCAGCAGCGTAGGTGGGGGTAGCAATGAGCAGTTCTTC
>TRBJ1-1|-|TRBV2|12|many
CATRVENTEAFF
TGTGCCACCAGGGTCGAGAACACTGAAGCTTTCTTT
>TRBJ2-1|-|TRBV11-3|15|-
CASSIRTMLGNEQFF
TGTGCCAGCAGCATCAGGACGATGCTTGGCAATGAGCAGTTCTTC